This T cell receptor beta chain is drawn from a study of T cell responses to AZD1222 COVID-19 vaccine. TCRdb's copy holds only in-frame clones and misses some; the assay was immunoSEQ multiplex PCR. The table has about 130,000 clones, around nine tenths seen once. The sample holds a few counts of this clone. The TCR was taken from an adult in good health. The sample here was peripheral blood, taken on day 0 of AZD1222 vaccination.

The CDR3: CASSLRRTQYEQYF. The CDR3 DNA follows: TGTGCCAGCAGCTTAAGGCGGACCCAATACGAGCAGTACTTC. V and J are TRBV7-8 and TRBJ2-7; D call uncertain. The germline gives CDR1 SGHVS, CDR2 FQNEAQ. The CDR3 contains 14 residues. With 2 bases removed from V and 4 bases from J, the gap between germline ends came to 12 bases.